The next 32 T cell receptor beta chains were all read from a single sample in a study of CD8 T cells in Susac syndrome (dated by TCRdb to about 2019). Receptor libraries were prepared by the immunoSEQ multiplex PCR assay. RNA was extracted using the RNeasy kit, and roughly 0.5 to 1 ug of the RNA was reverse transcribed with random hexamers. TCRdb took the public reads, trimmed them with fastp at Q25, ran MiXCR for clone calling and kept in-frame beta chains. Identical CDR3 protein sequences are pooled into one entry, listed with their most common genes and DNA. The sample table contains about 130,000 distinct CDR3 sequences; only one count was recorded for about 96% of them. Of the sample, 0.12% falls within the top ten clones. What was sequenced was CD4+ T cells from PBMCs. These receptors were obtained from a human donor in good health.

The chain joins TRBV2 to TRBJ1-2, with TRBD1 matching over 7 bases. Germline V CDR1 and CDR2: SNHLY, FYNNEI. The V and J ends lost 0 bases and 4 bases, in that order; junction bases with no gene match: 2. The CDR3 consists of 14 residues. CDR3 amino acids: CASSEAGGGYGYTF. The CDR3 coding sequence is TGTGCCAGCAGTGAAGCAGGGGGCGGCTATGGCTACACCTTC.

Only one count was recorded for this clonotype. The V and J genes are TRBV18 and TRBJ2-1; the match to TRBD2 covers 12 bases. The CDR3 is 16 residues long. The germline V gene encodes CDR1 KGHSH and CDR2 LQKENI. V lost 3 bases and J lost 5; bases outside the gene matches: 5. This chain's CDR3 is CASSPRTSGTNNEQFF. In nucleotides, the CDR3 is TGTGCCAGCTCACCGCGGACTAGCGGGACCAACAATGAGCAGTTCTTC.

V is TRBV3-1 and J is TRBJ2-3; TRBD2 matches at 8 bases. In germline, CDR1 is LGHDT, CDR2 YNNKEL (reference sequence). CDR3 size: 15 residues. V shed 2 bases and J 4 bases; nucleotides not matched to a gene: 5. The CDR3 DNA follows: TGTGCCAGCAGCCAAAGAGCGGGAGTTGCAGATACGCAGTATTTT. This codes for CASSQRAGVADTQYF.

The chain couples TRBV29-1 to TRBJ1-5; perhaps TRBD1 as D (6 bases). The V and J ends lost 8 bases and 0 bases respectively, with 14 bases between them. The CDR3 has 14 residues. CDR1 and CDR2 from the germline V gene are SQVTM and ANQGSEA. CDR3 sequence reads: CSSRDTHSNQPQHF. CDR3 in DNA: TGCAGCTCCCGGGACACCCATAGCAATCAGCCCCAGCATTTT.

CDR3 sequence (DNA): TGTGCCAGCACGGGACACGACACCGGGGAGCTGTTTTTT. Protein sequence: CASTGHDTGELFF. The V call is TRBV3-1, the J call TRBJ2-2; perhaps TRBD1 as D (6 bases). The CDR3 extends over 13 amino acids. Trimming took 7 bases from V and 3 from J, leaving 9 bases between them. CDR1 LGHDT and CDR2 YNNKEL come from the germline V gene (reference sequence).

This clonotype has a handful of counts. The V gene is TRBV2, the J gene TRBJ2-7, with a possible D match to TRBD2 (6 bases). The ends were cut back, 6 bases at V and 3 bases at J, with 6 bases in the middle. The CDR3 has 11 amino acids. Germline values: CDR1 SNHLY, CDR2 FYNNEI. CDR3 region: CASRGGYEQYF. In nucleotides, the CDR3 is TGTGCCAGCAGGGGAGGCTACGAGCAGTACTTC.

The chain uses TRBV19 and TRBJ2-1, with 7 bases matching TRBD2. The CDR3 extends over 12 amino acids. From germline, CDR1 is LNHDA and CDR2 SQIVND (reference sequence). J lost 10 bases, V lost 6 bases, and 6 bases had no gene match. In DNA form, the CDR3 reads TGTGCCAGTAGAAGAATAGCGGGCGAGCAGTTCTTC. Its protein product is CASRRIAGEQFF.

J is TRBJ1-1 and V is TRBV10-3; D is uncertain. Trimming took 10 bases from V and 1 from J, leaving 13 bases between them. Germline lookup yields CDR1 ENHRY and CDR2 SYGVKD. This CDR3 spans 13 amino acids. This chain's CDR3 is CATGQEANTEAFF. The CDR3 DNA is TGTGCCACCGGCCAAGAGGCGAACACTGAAGCTTTCTTT.

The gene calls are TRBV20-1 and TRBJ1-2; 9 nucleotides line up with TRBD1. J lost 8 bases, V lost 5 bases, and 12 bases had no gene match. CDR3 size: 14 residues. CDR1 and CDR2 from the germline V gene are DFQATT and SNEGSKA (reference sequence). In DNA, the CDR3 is TGCAGTGCTCGACCGGGACAGGGAATGGAGGGCTACACCTTC. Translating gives CSARPGQGMEGYTF.

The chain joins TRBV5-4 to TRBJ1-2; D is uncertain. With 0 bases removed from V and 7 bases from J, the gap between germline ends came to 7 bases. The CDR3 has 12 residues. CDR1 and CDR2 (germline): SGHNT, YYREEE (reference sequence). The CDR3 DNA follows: TGTGCCAGCAGCTTGGACAGCCGTGGCTACACCTTC. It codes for CASSLDSRGYTF. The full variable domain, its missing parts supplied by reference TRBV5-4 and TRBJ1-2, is ETGVTQSPTHLIKTRGQQVTLRCSSQSGHNTVSWYQQALGQGPQFIFQYYREEENGRGNFPPRFSGLQFPNYSSELNVNALELDDSALYLCASSLDSRGYTFGSGTRLTVV.

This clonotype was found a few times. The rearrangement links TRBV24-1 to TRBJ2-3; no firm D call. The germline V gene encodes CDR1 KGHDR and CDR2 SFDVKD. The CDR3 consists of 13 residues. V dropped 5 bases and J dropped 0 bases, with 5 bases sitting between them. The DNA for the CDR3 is TGTGCCACCAGTGTGCGGAGCACAGATACGCAGTATTTT. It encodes CATSVRSTDTQYF.

The CDR3 here is CASSPGAVEADTQYF. The CDR3 nucleotides read TGTGCCAGCAGCCCGGGAGCGGTCGAGGCAGATACGCAGTATTTT. This chain links TRBV4-2 with TRBJ2-3; tentatively, D is TRBD2 (6 bases). V was trimmed by 4 bases and J by 4 bases, leaving 15 bases between them. Germline V lookup: CDR1 LGHNA, CDR2 YNFKEQ. The CDR3 totals 15 residues.

The CDR3 DNA reads TGTGCCAGCAGCCAAGGTACAGGGGGCGAGCAGTACTTC. This encodes CASSQGTGGEQYF. The chain carries TRBV3-1 and TRBJ2-7; 8 bases align to TRBD1. The CDR3 length is 13 residues. V lost 1 base, J lost 6 bases, and 2 bases stayed unmatched. The germline gives CDR1 LGHDT, CDR2 YNNKEL (reference sequence).

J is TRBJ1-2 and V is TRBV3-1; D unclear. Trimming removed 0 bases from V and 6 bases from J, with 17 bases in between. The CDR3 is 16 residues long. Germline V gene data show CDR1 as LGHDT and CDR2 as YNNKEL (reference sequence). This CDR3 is CASSQDPWTGLNGYTF. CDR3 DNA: TGTGCCAGCAGCCAAGACCCCTGGACTGGGCTTAATGGCTACACCTTC. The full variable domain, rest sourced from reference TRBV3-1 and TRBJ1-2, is DTAVSQTPKYLVTQMGNDKSIKCEQNLGHDTMYWYKQDSKKFLKIMFSYNNKELIINETVPNRFSPKSPDKAHLNLHINSLELGDSAVYFCASSQDPWTGLNGYTFGSGTRLTVV.

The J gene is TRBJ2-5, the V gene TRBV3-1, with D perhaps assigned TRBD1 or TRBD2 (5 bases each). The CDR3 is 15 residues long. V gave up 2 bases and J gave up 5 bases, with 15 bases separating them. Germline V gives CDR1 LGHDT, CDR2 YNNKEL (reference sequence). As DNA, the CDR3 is TGTGCCAGCAGCCAACCTGACAGTCGAGGGGAGACCCAGTACTTC. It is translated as CASSQPDSRGETQYF.

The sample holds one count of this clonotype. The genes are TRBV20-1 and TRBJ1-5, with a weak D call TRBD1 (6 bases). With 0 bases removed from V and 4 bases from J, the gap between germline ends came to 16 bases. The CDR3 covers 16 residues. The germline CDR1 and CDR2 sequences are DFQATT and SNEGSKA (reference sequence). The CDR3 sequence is CSARDPGQGRNQPQHF. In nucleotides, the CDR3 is TGCAGTGCTAGAGATCCCGGGCAGGGGAGGAATCAGCCCCAGCATTTT.

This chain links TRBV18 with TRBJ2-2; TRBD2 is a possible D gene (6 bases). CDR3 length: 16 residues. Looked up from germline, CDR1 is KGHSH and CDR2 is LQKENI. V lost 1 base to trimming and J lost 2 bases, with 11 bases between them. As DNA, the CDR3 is TGTGCCAGCTCACCACGGATGGCGGGAAACACCGGGGAGCTGTTTTTT. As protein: CASSPRMAGNTGELFF.

The DNA of the CDR3 is TGTGCCAGCAGCCCACCGTTCGTGACAGGGCGAAAGTTCTATGGCTACACCTTC. Translating gives CASSPPFVTGRKFYGYTF. This chain uses TRBV4-2 with TRBJ1-2; 7 positions match TRBD1. This CDR3 comprises 18 residues. Germline V gene sequence: CDR1 LGHNA, CDR2 YNFKEQ. The V gene end was trimmed by 4 bases and the J gene end by 4 bases; junction bases not matched to a gene: 18.

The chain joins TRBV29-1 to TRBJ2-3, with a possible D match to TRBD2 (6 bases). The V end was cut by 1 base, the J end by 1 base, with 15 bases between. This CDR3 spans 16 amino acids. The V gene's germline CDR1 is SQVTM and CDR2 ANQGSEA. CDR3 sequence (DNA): TGCAGCGTTGAAGGGCGGGGTGGCGTTGGCACAGATACGCAGTATTTT. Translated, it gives CSVEGRGGVGTDTQYF.

The DNA of the CDR3 is TGTGCTAGTGGTTTGACAGGGGGCACCGGGGAGCTGTTTTTT. It codes for CASGLTGGTGELFF. The chain carries TRBV12-5 and TRBJ2-2; 8 bases are shared with TRBD1. From germline, CDR1 is LGHNT and CDR2 FRNRAP. V dropped 2 bases and J dropped 4; count of bases not matched to a gene: 0. CDR3 length: 14 residues.

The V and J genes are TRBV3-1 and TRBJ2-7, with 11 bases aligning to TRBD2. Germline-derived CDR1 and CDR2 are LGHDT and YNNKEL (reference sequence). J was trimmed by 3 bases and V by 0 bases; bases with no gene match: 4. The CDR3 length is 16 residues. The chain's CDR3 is CASSQDVLAGGYEQYF. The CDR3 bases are TGTGCCAGCAGCCAAGATGTCCTAGCGGGAGGCTACGAGCAGTACTTC.

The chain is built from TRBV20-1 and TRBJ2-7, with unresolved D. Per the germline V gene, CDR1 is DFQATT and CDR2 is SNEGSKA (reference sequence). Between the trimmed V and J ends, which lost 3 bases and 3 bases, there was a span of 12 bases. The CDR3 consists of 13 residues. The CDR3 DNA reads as TGCAGTGCTAGCCGGACGGTTCGCTACGAGCAGTACTTC. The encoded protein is CSASRTVRYEQYF.

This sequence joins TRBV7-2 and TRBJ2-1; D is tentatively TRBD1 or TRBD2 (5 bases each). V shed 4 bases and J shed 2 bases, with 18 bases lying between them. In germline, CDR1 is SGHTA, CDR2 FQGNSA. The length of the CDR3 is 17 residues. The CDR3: CASSSWTGDAAYNEQFF. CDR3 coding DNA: TGTGCCAGCAGCTCCTGGACTGGGGACGCAGCCTACAATGAGCAGTTCTTC.

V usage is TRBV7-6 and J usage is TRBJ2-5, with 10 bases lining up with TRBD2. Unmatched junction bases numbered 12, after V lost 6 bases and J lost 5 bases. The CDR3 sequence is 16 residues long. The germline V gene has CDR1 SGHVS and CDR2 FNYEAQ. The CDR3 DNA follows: TGTGCCAGCAGTCGGAATGTAGCGGGGGGCGGGGAGACCCAGTACTTC. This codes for CASSRNVAGGGETQYF. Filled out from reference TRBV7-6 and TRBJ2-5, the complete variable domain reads GAGVSQSPRYKVTKRGQDVALRCDPISGHVSLYWYRQALGQGPEFLTYFNYEAQQDKSGLPNDRFSAERPEGSISTLTIQRTEQRDSAMYRCASSRNVAGGGETQYFGPGTRLLVL.

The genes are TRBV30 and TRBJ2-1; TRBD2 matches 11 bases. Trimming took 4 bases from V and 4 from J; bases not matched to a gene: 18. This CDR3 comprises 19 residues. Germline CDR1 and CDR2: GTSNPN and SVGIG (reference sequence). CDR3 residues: CAWNTGGAYSGRAYNEQFF. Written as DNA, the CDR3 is TGTGCCTGGAACACAGGGGGCGCTTATAGCGGGAGGGCGTACAATGAGCAGTTCTTC.

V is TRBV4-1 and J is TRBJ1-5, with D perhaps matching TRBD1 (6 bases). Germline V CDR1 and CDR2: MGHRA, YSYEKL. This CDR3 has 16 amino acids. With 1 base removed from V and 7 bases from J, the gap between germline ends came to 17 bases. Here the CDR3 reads CASSQAAKQGGQPQHF. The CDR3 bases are TGCGCCAGCAGCCAAGCTGCTAAACAGGGAGGGCAGCCCCAGCATTTT.

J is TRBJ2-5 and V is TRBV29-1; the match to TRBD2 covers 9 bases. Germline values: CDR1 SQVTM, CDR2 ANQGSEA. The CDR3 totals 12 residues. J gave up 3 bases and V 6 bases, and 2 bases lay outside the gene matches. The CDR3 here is CSVGGGEETQYF. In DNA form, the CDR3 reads TGCAGCGTCGGCGGGGGGGAAGAGACCCAGTACTTC.

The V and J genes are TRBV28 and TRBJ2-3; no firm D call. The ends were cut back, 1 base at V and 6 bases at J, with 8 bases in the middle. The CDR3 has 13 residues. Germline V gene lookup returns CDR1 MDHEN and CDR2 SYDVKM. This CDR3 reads CASSLSAADTQYF. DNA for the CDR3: TGTGCCAGCAGTTTATCTGCGGCGGATACGCAGTATTTT.

The CDR3 DNA is TGTGCCAGCAGTTTAAAGAGGGTCACTGAAGCTTTCTTT. Translating it yields CASSLKRVTEAFF. J is TRBJ1-1 and V is TRBV12-3 or TRBV12-4; D unclear. V lost 2 bases, J lost 4 bases, and 8 bases lay in between. The CDR3 consists of 13 residues.

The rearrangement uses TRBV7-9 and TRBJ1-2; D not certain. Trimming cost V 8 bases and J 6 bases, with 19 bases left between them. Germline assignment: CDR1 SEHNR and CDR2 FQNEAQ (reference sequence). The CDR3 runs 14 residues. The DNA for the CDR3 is TGTGCCAGCGGACCCTACCCGACCTCAGATGGCTACACCTTC. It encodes CASGPYPTSDGYTF. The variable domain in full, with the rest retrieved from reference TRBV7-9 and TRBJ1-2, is DTGVSQNPRHKITKRGQNVTFRCDPISEHNRLYWYRQTLGQGPEFLTYFQNEAQLEKSRLLSDRFSAERPKGSFSTLEIQRTEQGDSAMYLCASGPYPTSDGYTFGSGTRLTVV.

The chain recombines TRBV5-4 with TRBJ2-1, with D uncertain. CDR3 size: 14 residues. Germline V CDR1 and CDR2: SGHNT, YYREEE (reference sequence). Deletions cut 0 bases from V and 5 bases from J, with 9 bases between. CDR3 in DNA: TGTGCCAGCAGCTTGGGAGGTGGGCACAATGAGCAGTTCTTC. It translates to CASSLGGGHNEQFF.

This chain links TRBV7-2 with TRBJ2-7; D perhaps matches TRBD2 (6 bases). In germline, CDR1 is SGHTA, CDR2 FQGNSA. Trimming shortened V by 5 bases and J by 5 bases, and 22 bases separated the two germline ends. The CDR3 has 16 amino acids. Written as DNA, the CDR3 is TGTGCCAGCAGCCAGCCATCGGGACTCCGATCCCACGAGCAGTACTTC. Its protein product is CASSQPSGLRSHEQYF.